These T cell receptor beta chains were read from a single sample in a study of shared clonotypes between healthy human individuals. Sequencing used immunoSEQ multiplex PCR; TCRdb keeps in-frame clones, though not all of them. The sample includes hundreds of thousands of clones, about 95% of them seen just once. The sequencing input was naive CD8+ T cells sorted from blood. Source of these receptors: a young woman in good health. Both conserved end residues are part of each CDR3. Fields, in order: V gene, J gene, D gene, clone size, CDR3 DNA, CDR3 protein. A D gene is named only where the DNA matches it firmly. Not every row has a clone size; where given, it reads once, few, many or a size class.

>TRBV9|TRBJ2-7|TRBD2|NA
TGTGCCAGCAGCCCCGGACTAGCGGGAGAACACGAGCAGTACTTC
CASSPGLAGEHEQYF
>TRBV4-1|TRBJ1-4|NA|NA
TGCGCCAGCAGCCGTCTTGGCTTGGGGGAAAAACTGTTTTTT
CASSRLGLGEKLFF
>TRBV27|TRBJ2-7|TRBD2|few
TGTGCCAGCAGGCTAGCGGGAGCGGGAGAGCAGTACTTC
CASRLAGAGEQYF
>TRBV27|TRBJ2-7|NA|NA
TGTGCCAGCAGTCCTACAGGACGGAGTTCCACCTACGAGCAGTACTTC
CASSPTGRSSTYEQYF
>TRBV7-9|TRBJ2-7|TRBD2|NA
TGTGCCAGCAGCCCCTCAGGGACTACCGGACGGGAGCAGTACTTC
CASSPSGTTGREQYF
>TRBV25-1|TRBJ2-1|NA|once
TGTGCCAGCAGTGGAACTCCGGGAGAAGGTGAGCAGTTCTTC
CASSGTPGEGEQFF
>TRBV28|TRBJ2-1|TRBD2|NA
TGTGCCAGCAGTTTGTCGACTAGCGGGAGCTCCTACAATGAGCAGTTCTTC
CASSLSTSGSSYNEQFF
>TRBV5-4|TRBJ2-2|NA|NA
TGTGCCAGCAGCTTGCCAGGATCAACCGGGGAGCTGTTTTTT
CASSLPGSTGELFF
>TRBV5-1|TRBJ1-2|TRBD1|NA
TGCGCCAGCAGCTCGGGCCTGAACAGGGGGCTGGGCTACACCTTC
CASSSGLNRGLGYTF
>TRBV7-2|TRBJ1-1|NA|once
TGTGCCAGCAGCATAGGGGGTCCTGAAGCTTTCTTT
CASSIGGPEAFF
>TRBV27|TRBJ2-3|TRBD1|NA
TGTGCCAGCAGTTTAGGTCGTGGGACAGGGGTCGATACGCAGTATTTT
CASSLGRGTGVDTQYF
>TRBV4-1|TRBJ2-7|NA|NA
TGCGCCAGCAGCCCCACTGGGGCTCGCGAGCAGTACTTC
CASSPTGAREQYF
>TRBV21-1|TRBJ2-7|NA|NA
TGTGCCAGCAGCAACTTGGACAGTGATGGAATACGCTCCTACGAGCAGTACTTC
CASSNLDSDGIRSYEQYF
>TRBV7-9|TRBJ2-1|TRBD2|NA
TGTGCCAGCAGCCGCGGGACTAGCCGGGGAAATGAGCAGTTCTTC
CASSRGTSRGNEQFF
>TRBV6-5|TRBJ1-2|TRBD1|NA
TGTGCCAGCAGTCAGACAGGGGAATATGGCTACACCTTC
CASSQTGEYGYTF
>TRBV7-9|TRBJ1-5|NA|few
TGTGCCAGCAGCTTCCCTAATCAGCCCCAGCATTTT
CASSFPNQPQHF
>TRBV27|TRBJ2-7|NA|NA
TGTGCCAGCAGTTTAGGTAACGAGCAGTACTTC
CASSLGNEQYF
>TRBV5-5|TRBJ2-7|TRBD1|NA
TGTGCCAGCAGCTTTGGCAGGGGGACCGGCGAGCAGTACTTC
CASSFGRGTGEQYF
>TRBV7-3|TRBJ2-4|NA|NA
TGTGCCAGCAGCCACCCGGGACCCCTAAATACTATTCAGTACTTC
CASSHPGPLNTIQYF
>TRBV4-1|TRBJ1-5|NA|NA
TGCGCCAGCAGCCAAGCGGTTTGGCAGCCCCAGCATTTT
CASSQAVWQPQHF
>TRBV29-1|TRBJ2-7|NA|NA
TGCAGCGTTGTGCTCAGCCCCTACGAGCAGTACTTC
CSVVLSPYEQYF
>TRBV6-5|TRBJ2-7|TRBD2|NA
TGTGCCAGCAGTTACTCGATTTCTAGCGGGAACTACGAGCAGTACTTC
CASSYSISSGNYEQYF
>TRBV9|TRBJ2-7|NA|NA
TGTGCCAGCAGCGGAACAAACTACGAGCAGTACTTC
CASSGTNYEQYF
>TRBV6-5|TRBJ2-7|NA|NA
TGTGCCAGCAGTTACAGGGGGGCAGGCTACGAGCAGTACTTC
CASSYRGAGYEQYF
>TRBV9|TRBJ2-7|TRBD2|NA
TGTGCCAGCAGCGGACCGGGACTAGCGGGAGTTTCTGGGCAGTACTTC
CASSGPGLAGVSGQYF
>TRBV27|TRBJ1-2|NA|NA
TGTGCCAGCAGATCAGGGTTACTTGGTGGCTACACCTTC
CASRSGLLGGYTF
>TRBV5-1|TRBJ2-7|NA|NA
TGCGCCAGCACCATAGAACCGGGACCCTTCGAGCAGTACTTC
CASTIEPGPFEQYF
>TRBV27|TRBJ1-5|NA|NA
TGTGCCAGCAGTTTAGGATATAATCAGCCCCAGCATTTT
CASSLGYNQPQHF
>TRBV5-8|TRBJ2-7|NA|NA
TGTGCCAGCAGCTTTATGGTCAACGAGCAGTACTTC
CASSFMVNEQYF
>TRBV4-2|TRBJ2-7|NA|NA
TGTGCCAGCAGCCAAGATCTAAACGGGTTTCCCGAGCAGTACTTC
CASSQDLNGFPEQYF
>TRBV7-9|TRBJ2-2|NA|NA
TGTGCCAGCAGCCCCGCAATGTCCTTCACCGGGGAGCTGTTTTTT
CASSPAMSFTGELFF
>TRBV6-5|TRBJ2-1|NA|NA
TGTGCCAGCAGTTACTCGCTAGCGAACTACAATGAGCAGTTCTTC
CASSYSLANYNEQFF
>TRBV2|TRBJ2-7|NA|NA
TGTGCCAGCAGTGAAAGCCGGGATTTACCTCTCTACGAGCAGTACTTC
CASSESRDLPLYEQYF
>TRBV7-9|TRBJ1-5|TRBD1|once
TGTGCCAGCAGCCCGCAGGGGGCCGGCAATCAGCCCCAGCATTTT
CASSPQGAGNQPQHF
>TRBV27|TRBJ1-5|TRBD1|NA
TGTGCCAGCAGTCCACGACAGGGGAAGCAGCCCCAGCATTTT
CASSPRQGKQPQHF
>TRBV5-1|TRBJ2-7|TRBD2|NA
TGCGCCAGCAGCTCGGGGACTAGCGGGCCCTACGAGCAGTACTTC
CASSSGTSGPYEQYF
>TRBV28|TRBJ1-1|NA|NA
TGTGCCAGCAGTTCCGAGCGGTGGGAATCGAACACTGAAGCTTTCTTT
CASSSERWESNTEAFF
>TRBV14|TRBJ2-2|TRBD2|NA
TGTGCCAGCAGCCAAGTCCTAGCGGGAGGAGCCACCGGGGAGCTGTTTTTT
CASSQVLAGGATGELFF
>TRBV7-9|TRBJ1-1|NA|NA
TGTGCCAGCAGCTCGAGAGAAGTCACTGAAGCTTTCTTT
CASSSREVTEAFF
>TRBV5-6|TRBJ2-5|TRBD1|NA
TGTGCCAGCAGCTTCCCTGACAGGGCCCAAGAGACCCAGTACTTC
CASSFPDRAQETQYF
>TRBV6-5|TRBJ2-3|NA|NA
TGTGCCAGCATGGAGAGGTACACAGATACGCAGTATTTT
CASMERYTDTQYF
>TRBV19|TRBJ2-2|TRBD2|NA
TGTGCCAGTAGTCAGGGACTAGCGGGAGGACCCACCGGGGAGCTGTTTTTT
CASSQGLAGGPTGELFF
>TRBV19|TRBJ2-1|NA|NA
TGTGCCAGTAGTATATCTCCATACAATGAGCAGTTCTTC
CASSISPYNEQFF
>TRBV29-1|TRBJ1-1|NA|NA
TGCAGCGTGACAGTGAACACTGAAGCTTTCTTT
CSVTVNTEAFF
>TRBV9|TRBJ1-2|TRBD1|NA
TGTGCCAGCAGCGTAGCCATGGACAGGGGTGCCGACTATGGCTACACCTTC
CASSVAMDRGADYGYTF
>TRBV29-1|TRBJ2-3|TRBD2|once
TGCAGCGTTAGAGGACTAGCGAGCACAGATACGCAGTATTTT
CSVRGLASTDTQYF
>TRBV15|TRBJ1-1|NA|NA
TGTGCCACCAGCGGAGGGTTGGAGGGGACTGAAGCTTTCTTT
CATSGGLEGTEAFF
>TRBV5-6|TRBJ1-6|NA|NA
TGTGCCAGCTCATGGGGGGAATATAATTCACCCCTCCACTTT
CASSWGEYNSPLHF
>TRBV2|TRBJ1-3|NA|few
TGTGCCAGCGGGCCAACACAGGGCTCTGGAAACACCATATATTTT
CASGPTQGSGNTIYF
>TRBV28|TRBJ1-5|NA|NA
TGTGCCAGCAGTTTTTCCAGCCCGTATAGCAATCAGCCCCAGCATTTT
CASSFSSPYSNQPQHF
>TRBV29-1|TRBJ2-6|TRBD1|NA
TGCAGCGTTAGGACAGGGGAGAGCTCTGGGGCCAACGTCCTGACTTTC
CSVRTGESSGANVLTF
>TRBV4-2|TRBJ2-3|NA|NA
TGTGCCAGCAGCCAAGAGCAAGTGGGGAGCACAGATACGCAGTATTTT
CASSQEQVGSTDTQYF
>TRBV5-1|TRBJ2-7|TRBD2|once
TGCGCCAGCAGCTACGGACTAGCGGGATCCTACGAGCAGTACTTC
CASSYGLAGSYEQYF